This is a list of T cell receptor beta chains from one sample in a study of cytomegalovirus exposure and HLA in healthy donors. Sequenced by immunoSEQ multiplex PCR; TCRdb stores in-frame clones only, minus some. The data contain roughly 110,000 clones, 77% of them singletons. The sequenced sample consisted of PBMCs. The receptors here all came from a male donor in good health and CMV-seronegative. The CDR3 runs from the conserved cysteine through the conserved F or W. A D gene is named only where the DNA matches it firmly. Size values are once, few and many counts, or a class for expanded clones, and some rows have none.

v_gene	d_gene	abundance	j_gene	CDR3aa	CDR3nt
TRBV29-1	TRBD2	NA	TRBJ2-3	CSVEGIGGDTQYF	TGCAGCGTTGAAGGGATCGGGGGGGATACGCAGTATTTT
TRBV19	NA	NA	TRBJ1-1	CASSMMRVAEAFF	TGTGCCAGTAGTATGATGCGGGTCGCTGAAGCTTTCTTT
TRBV6-5	TRBD1	NA	TRBJ2-2	CASSNSGQRNTGELFF	TGTGCCAGCAGTAACTCGGGACAGAGGAACACCGGGGAGCTGTTTTTT
TRBV7-9	TRBD1	NA	TRBJ2-7	CASSLGQGPTYEQYF	TGTGCCAGCAGCTTAGGACAGGGACCGACCTACGAGCAGTACTTC
TRBV6-5	TRBD1	NA	TRBJ1-2	CASSFGTGGADGYTF	TGTGCCAGCAGTTTCGGGACAGGGGGCGCGGATGGCTACACCTTC
TRBV5-6	NA	NA	TRBJ1-2	CASSVREAGLHGYTF	TGTGCCAGCAGCGTCCGGGAGGCAGGCCTCCATGGCTACACCTTC
TRBV6-6	NA	NA	TRBJ2-1	CASSYSRGKQGDEQFF	TGTGCCAGCAGTTACTCGAGGGGAAAACAGGGCGATGAGCAGTTCTTC
TRBV2	NA	NA	TRBJ2-1	CASSGTGSHNEQFF	TGTGCCAGCAGTGGTACAGGGTCCCACAATGAGCAGTTCTTC
TRBV27	TRBD1	NA	TRBJ2-7	CVSSKGGTGSYEQYF	TGTGTCAGCAGTAAAGGCGGGACAGGGTCCTACGAGCAGTACTTC
TRBV7-3	TRBD1	NA	TRBJ2-2	CASSETTGPGELFF	TGTGCCAGCAGCGAAACGACAGGGCCCGGGGAGCTGTTTTTT
TRBV28	TRBD2	few	TRBJ2-1	CASSFKGGRGYNEQFF	TGTGCCAGCAGTTTCAAGGGCGGGAGAGGTTACAATGAGCAGTTCTTC
TRBV12-5	NA	NA	TRBJ2-1	CASGSESARNEQFF	TGTGCTAGTGGATCAGAGAGTGCGAGGAATGAGCAGTTCTTC
TRBV6-5	TRBD2	NA	TRBJ2-4	CASSLAGELRNIQYF	TGTGCCAGCAGTCTAGCGGGAGAACTGAGAAACATTCAGTACTTC
TRBV6-1	TRBD1	few	TRBJ1-4	CASRGQGWIEKLFF	TGTGCCAGCAGGGGACAGGGGTGGATCGAAAAACTGTTTTTT
TRBV21-1	NA	NA	TRBJ2-3	CASTTTRLSRIHTDTQYF	TGTGCCAGCACCACAACCCGTCTTTCCCGCATCCATACAGATACGCAGTATTTT